Each of the 14 T cell receptor beta chains below was sequenced from the same sample in a study of T cell clonality in common variable immunodeficiency. The assay was immunoSEQ multiplex PCR, and TCRdb's table has in-frame clones only and misses some. The specimen has tens of thousands of clones, none found just once. Sequenced: peripheral blood mononuclear cells. Receptor source: a person aged 18-70 years in good health.

This clone was seen ten or more times. The CDR3 end falls 3 residues outside the read, so it is completed with the germline J gene. The chain couples TRBV5-1 to TRBJ2-5; 7 nucleotides match TRBD2. The V gene's germline CDR1 is SGHRS and CDR2 YFSETQ. The CDR3 is 15 residues long. V shed 5 bases, J shed 0 bases, and the junction held 7 bases outside the gene matches. The CDR3 sequence: CASRGSSGYQETQYF. Incomplete CDR3 DNA: TGCGCCAGCAGGGGGTCTAGCGGATACCAAGAGACC.

This clone was seen ten or more times. The read ends 3 residues shy of where the CDR3 ends; the end is completed using the germline J gene. The chain carries TRBV12-5 and TRBJ2-5; D may be TRBD2 (5 bases). The CDR3 is 15 residues long. V dropped 2 bases and J dropped 5 bases, with 15 bases sitting between them. Germline CDR1 is LGHNT and CDR2 is FRNRAP. CDR3 DNA, as far as it was read: TGTGCTAGTGGTTTGTTCGGACTTCGGCAGGAGACC. It translates to CASGLFGLRQET. The whole CDR3 is CASGLFGLRQETQYF. The whole variable domain, remainder taken from reference TRBV12-5 and TRBJ2-5, is DARVTQTPRHKVTEMGQEVTMRCQPILGHNTVFWYRQTMMQGLELLAYFRNRAPLDDSGMPKDRFSAEMPDATLATLKIQPSEPRDSAVYFCASGLFGLRQETQYFGPGTRLLVL.

This clone was seen at least ten times. The read finishes 3 residues shy of the CDR3 end, and the germline J gene is used to complete it. The chain is built from TRBV7-4 and TRBJ2-7; weak D call: TRBD2 (5 bases). V gave up 4 bases and J gave up 2 bases, with 12 bases separating them. Germline CDR1 SGHVT, CDR2 SQSDAQ. This CDR3 has 14 amino acids. The CDR3 region is CASSSRLPAYEQYF. The DNA read from the CDR3 is TGTGCCAGCAGCTCGCGACTACCCGCCTACGAG.

This clone was counted many times. The read terminates 3 residues before the CDR3 end, so the remaining end is supplied by the germline J gene. The chain joins TRBV12-3 or TRBV12-4 to TRBJ2-2; the D gene is possibly TRBD1 (6 bases). This CDR3 contains 14 residues. Trimming took 5 bases from V and 6 from J, leaving 13 bases between them. CDR3 sequence: CASSATGIPGELFF. The sequenced part of the CDR3 DNA is TGTGCCAGCAGTGCAACAGGGATTCCCGGGGAG.

This clone was observed at least ten times. The CDR3 end falls 3 residues outside the read, so it is completed with the germline J gene. This chain links TRBV7-8 with TRBJ2-1, with 9 bases that match TRBD2. V lost 5 bases to trimming and J lost 8 bases; unmatched junction nucleotides: 16. CDR1 is SGHVS, CDR2 FQNEAQ, per germline. There are 17 residues in the CDR3. The CDR3 region is CASSPLDLGGRADEQFF. The sequenced CDR3 bases are TGTGCCAGCAGCCCTCTAGATCTAGGCGGGAGGGCCGATGAG.

This clone was seen many times. The read terminates 3 residues ahead of where the CDR3 ends, so the germline J gene completes it. The chain joins TRBV5-1 to TRBJ2-1, with 8 bases identical to TRBD1. Germline-derived CDR1 and CDR2 are SGHRS and YFSETQ. CDR3 length: 17 amino acids. V dropped 0 bases and J dropped 7; count of bases not matched to a gene: 12. Partial CDR3 DNA: TGCGCCAGCAGCTTGGCCGTTCGGACAGGGCATGGGAATGAG. Amino acids: CASSLAVRTGHGNE. The entire CDR3 reads CASSLAVRTGHGNEQFF.

This clone was picked up many times. The read ends 3 residues before the CDR3 terminus; that terminus is restored from the germline J gene. This chain connects TRBV20-1 to TRBJ2-7, with D perhaps TRBD1 or TRBD2 (6 bases each). The CDR3 consists of 13 residues. Trimming cost V 1 base and J 4 bases, with 11 bases left between them. Germline loops: CDR1 DFQATT, CDR2 SNEGSKA (reference sequence). CDR3 DNA, as far as it was read: TGCAGTGCTAGAGGCGGGACACTGTACGAG. Translated: CSARGGTLYE. The CDR3 in its entirety is CSARGGTLYEQYF.

This clone was observed at least ten times. The read ends 3 residues shy of where the CDR3 ends; the end is completed using the germline J gene. The chain carries TRBV7-3 and TRBJ2-3, with 10 bases matching TRBD2. With V trimmed by 5 bases and J by 2 bases, 7 bases remained unmatched. Germline V gene data show CDR1 as SGHTA and CDR2 as FQGTGA. This CDR3 region has 16 residues. The CDR3 reads CASSAIAGGSTDTQYF. CDR3 DNA (partial): TGTGCCAGCAGCGCTATAGCGGGAGGTTCCACAGATACG.

This clone occurred many times. One end of the junction does not line up with germline, which may come from a read error. The read ends 3 residues shy of where the CDR3 ends; the end is completed using the germline J gene. The rearrangement uses TRBV4-2 and TRBJ1-2, with TRBD1 as a possible D gene (5 bases). CDR3 length: 13 amino acids. Germline V lookup: CDR1 LGHNA, CDR2 YNFKEQ. The CDR3 sequence is CASSYQGDYGYTF. The DNA read from the CDR3 is TGCGCCAGCAGCTATCAGGGTGACTATGGC.

This clone was seen ten or more times. The chain's CDR3 is CASSLTGVGNTIYF. The covered CDR3 bases are TGCGCCAGCAGCTTAACAGGGGTCGGAAACACC. The rearrangement uses TRBV5-1 and TRBJ1-3; 7 nucleotides match TRBD1. The CDR3 end lies 3 residues beyond the end of the read and is filled in from the germline J gene. Trimming cost V 2 bases and J 4 bases; bases outside gene matches: 3. Per germline, CDR1 SGHRS and CDR2 YFSETQ. CDR3 size: 14 residues.

This clone occurred many times. Read sequence stops 3 residues before the CDR3 end, and the germline J gene provides the missing end. The chain has TRBV18 and TRBJ2-1, with TRBD2 matching 7 bases. V lost 3 bases, J lost 5 bases, and 4 bases stayed unmatched. Germline V lookup: CDR1 KGHSH, CDR2 LQKENI. The CDR3 has 14 residues. The CDR3 loop is CASSPSGAHNEQFF. Incomplete CDR3 DNA: TGTGCCAGCTCACCGAGCGGGGCTCACAATGAG.

This clone was seen many times. The read gets to within 3 residues of the CDR3 end, and the germline J gene fills in the rest. The chain links TRBV20-1 to TRBJ2-7; 9 bases align to TRBD1. Germline V gives CDR1 DFQATT, CDR2 SNEGSKA (reference sequence). The CDR3 totals 13 residues. Germline trimming cut 3 bases from V and 2 bases from J; bases unmatched to any gene: 2. CDR3 sequence: CSARDRGPYEQYF. The sequenced part of the CDR3 DNA is TGCAGTGCTAGGGACAGGGGCCCCTACGAG.

This clone appeared many times. The CDR3 end is not reached by the read, which stops 3 residues before it; the germline J gene fills it in. V and J are TRBV12-3 or TRBV12-4 and TRBJ1-2, with 7 bases identical to TRBD1. The J segment lost 4 bases and the V segment lost 5 bases, leaving 4 bases of the junction unmatched. The length of the CDR3 is 13 residues. The DNA read from the CDR3 is TGTGCCAGCAGTCTGGACAGGCTCTATGGC. Protein sequence: CASSLDRLYG. Given in full, the CDR3 is CASSLDRLYGYTF.

This clone was seen at least ten times. Coverage ceases 3 residues before the CDR3 finishes, and the germline J gene fills in the end. This chain joins TRBV9 and TRBJ1-1; tentatively, D is TRBD1 (5 bases). Between the trimmed V and J ends, which lost 0 bases and 1 base, there was a span of 10 bases. Germline V lookup: CDR1 SGDLS, CDR2 YYNGEE. This CDR3 contains 15 residues. The sequenced part of the CDR3 DNA is TGTGCCAGCAGCGTAGAAGGCAGGGAGAACACTGAA. As protein: CASSVEGRENTE. The CDR3, in full, reads CASSVEGRENTEAFF.